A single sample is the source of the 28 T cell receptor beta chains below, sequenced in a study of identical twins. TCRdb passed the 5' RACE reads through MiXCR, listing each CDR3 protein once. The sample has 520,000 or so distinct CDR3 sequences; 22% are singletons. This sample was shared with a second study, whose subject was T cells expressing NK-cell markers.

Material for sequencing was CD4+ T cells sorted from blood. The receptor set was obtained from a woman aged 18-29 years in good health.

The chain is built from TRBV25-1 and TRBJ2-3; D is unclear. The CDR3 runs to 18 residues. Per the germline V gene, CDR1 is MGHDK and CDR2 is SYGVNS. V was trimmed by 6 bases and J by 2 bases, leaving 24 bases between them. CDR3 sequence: CASSPRVASLRHTDTQYF. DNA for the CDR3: TGTGCCAGCAGCCCTAGGGTTGCGTCTCTTAGACACACAGATACGCAGTATTTT.

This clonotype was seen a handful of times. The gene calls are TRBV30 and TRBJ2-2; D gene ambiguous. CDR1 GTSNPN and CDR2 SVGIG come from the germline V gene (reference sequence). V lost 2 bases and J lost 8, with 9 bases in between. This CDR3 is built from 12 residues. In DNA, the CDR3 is TGTGCCTGGAGTTATGAGATAGGGGAGCTGTTTTTT. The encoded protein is CAWSYEIGELFF. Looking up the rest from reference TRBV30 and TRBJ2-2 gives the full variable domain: SQTIHQWPATLVQPVGSPLSLECTVEGTSNPNLYWYRQAAGRGLQLLFYSVGIGQISSEVPQNLSASRPQDRQFILSSKKLLLSDSGFYLCAWSYEIGELFFGEGSRLTVL.

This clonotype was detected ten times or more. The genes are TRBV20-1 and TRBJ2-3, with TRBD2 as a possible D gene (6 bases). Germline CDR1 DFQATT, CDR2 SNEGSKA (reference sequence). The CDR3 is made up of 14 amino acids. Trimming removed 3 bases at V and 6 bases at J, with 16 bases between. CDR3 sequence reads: CSASRRGVLDTQYF. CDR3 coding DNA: TGCAGTGCTAGCAGGCGCGGGGTCCTGGATACGCAGTATTTT.

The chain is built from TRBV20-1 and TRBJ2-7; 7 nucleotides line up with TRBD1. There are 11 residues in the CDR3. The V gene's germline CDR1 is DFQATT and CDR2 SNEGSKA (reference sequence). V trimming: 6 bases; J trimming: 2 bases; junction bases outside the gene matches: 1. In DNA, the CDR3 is TGCAGTGCGGGACAGACCTACGAGCAGTACTTC. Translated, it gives CSAGQTYEQYF.

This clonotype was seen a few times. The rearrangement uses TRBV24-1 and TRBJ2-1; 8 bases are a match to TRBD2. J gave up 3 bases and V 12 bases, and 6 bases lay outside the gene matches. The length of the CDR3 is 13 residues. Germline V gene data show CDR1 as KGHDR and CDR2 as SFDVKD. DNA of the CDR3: TGTGCCCCCGCTAGCGGGTTCTACAATGAGCAGTTCTTC. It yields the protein CAPASGFYNEQFF.

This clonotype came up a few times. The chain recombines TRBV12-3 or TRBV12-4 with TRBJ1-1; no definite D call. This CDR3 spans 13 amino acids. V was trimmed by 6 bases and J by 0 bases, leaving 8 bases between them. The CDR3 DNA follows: TGTGCCAGCAGCTCCTTTATGAACACTGAAGCTTTCTTT. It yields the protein CASSSFMNTEAFF.

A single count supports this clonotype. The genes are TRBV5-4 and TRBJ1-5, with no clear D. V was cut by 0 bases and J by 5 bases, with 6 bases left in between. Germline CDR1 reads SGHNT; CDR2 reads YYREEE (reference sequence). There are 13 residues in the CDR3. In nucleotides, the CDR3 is TGTGCCAGCAGCTTGGAAGTAGATCAGCCCCAGCATTTT. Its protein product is CASSLEVDQPQHF.

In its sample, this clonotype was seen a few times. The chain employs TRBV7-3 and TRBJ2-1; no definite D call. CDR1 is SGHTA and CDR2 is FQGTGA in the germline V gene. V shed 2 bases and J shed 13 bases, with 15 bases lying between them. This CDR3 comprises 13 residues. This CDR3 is CASSLDPFTEQFF. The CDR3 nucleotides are TGTGCCAGCAGCTTAGACCCCTTTACCGAACAGTTCTTC.

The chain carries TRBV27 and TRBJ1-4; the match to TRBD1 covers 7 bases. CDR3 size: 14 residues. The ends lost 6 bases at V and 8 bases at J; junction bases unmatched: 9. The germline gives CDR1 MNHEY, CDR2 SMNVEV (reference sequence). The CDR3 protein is CASSQQGTGEKLFF. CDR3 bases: TGTGCCAGCAGCCAACAGGGGACGGGGGAAAAACTGTTTTTT. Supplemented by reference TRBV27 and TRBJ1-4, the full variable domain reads EAQVTQNPRYLITVTGKKLTVTCSQNMNHEYMSWYRQDPGLGLRQIYYSMNVEVTDKGDVPEGYKVSRKEKRNFPLILESPSPNQTSLYFCASSQQGTGEKLFFGSGTQLSVL.

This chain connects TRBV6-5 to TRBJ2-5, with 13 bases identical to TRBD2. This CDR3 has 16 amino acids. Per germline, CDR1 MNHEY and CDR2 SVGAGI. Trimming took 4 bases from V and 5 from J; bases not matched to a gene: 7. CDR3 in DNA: TGTGCCAGCAGTTTACTAGCGGGGGGGCCGGAGGAGACCCAGTACTTC. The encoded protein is CASSLLAGGPEETQYF.

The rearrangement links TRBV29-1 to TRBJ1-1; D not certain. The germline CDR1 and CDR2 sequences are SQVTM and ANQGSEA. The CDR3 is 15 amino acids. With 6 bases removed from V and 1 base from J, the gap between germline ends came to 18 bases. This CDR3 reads CSVAQRAASNTEAFF. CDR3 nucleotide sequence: TGCAGCGTCGCCCAACGGGCCGCCTCGAACACTGAAGCTTTCTTT.

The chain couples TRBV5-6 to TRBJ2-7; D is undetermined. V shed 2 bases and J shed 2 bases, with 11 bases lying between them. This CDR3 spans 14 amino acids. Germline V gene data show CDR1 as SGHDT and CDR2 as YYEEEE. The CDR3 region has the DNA TGTGCCAGCAGCTTCAGAGGAAACCCCTACGAGCAGTACTTC. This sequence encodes CASSFRGNPYEQYF.

The CDR3 is CASSDRDRGDEQYF. CDR3 sequence (DNA): TGTGCCAGCTCCGACCGAGACAGGGGGGACGAGCAGTACTTC. This sequence joins TRBV6-2 or TRBV6-3 and TRBJ2-7; 9 bases match TRBD1. The CDR3 contains 14 residues. V shed 8 bases and J 5 bases; nucleotides not matched to a gene: 10. Germline V gives CDR1 MNHEY, CDR2 SVGEGT.

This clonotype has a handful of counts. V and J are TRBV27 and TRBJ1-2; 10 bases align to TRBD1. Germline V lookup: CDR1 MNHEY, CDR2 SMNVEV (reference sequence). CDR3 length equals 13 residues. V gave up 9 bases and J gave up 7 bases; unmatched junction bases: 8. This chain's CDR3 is CARSGQGQGGYTF. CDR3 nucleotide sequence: TGTGCCAGATCGGGACAGGGGCAGGGTGGCTACACCTTC.

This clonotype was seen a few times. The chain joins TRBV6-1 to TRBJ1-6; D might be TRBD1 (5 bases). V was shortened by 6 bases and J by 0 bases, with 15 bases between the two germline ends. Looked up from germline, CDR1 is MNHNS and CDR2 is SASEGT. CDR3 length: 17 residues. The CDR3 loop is CASRLRVGGSYNSPLHF. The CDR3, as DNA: TGTGCCAGCAGACTAAGAGTGGGGGGCTCCTATAATTCACCCCTCCACTTT.

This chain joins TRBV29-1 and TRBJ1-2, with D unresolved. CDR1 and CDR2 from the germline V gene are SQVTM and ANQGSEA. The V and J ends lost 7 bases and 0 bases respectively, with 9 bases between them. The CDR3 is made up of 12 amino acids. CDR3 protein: CSATTTNYGYTF. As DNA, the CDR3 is TGCAGCGCCACAACAACTAACTATGGCTACACCTTC.

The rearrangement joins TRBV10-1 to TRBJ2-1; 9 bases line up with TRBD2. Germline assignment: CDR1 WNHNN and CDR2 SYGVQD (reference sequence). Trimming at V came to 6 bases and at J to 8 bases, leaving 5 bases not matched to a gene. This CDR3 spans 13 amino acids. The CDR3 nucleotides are TGCGCCAGCAGAGGTAGCGGGAGTGATGAGCAGTTCTTC. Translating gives CASRGSGSDEQFF.

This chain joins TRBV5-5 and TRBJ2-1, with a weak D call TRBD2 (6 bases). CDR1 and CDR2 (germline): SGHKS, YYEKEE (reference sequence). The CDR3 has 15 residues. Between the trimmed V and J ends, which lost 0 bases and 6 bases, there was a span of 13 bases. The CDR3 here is CASSLAVATSNEQFF. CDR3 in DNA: TGTGCCAGCAGCTTGGCGGTAGCGACTAGCAATGAGCAGTTCTTC.

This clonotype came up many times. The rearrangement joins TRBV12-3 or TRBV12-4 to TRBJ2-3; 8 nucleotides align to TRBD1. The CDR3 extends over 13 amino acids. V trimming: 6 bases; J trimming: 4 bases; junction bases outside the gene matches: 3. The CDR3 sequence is CASSLQGADTQYF. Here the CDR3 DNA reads TGTGCCAGCAGCTTACAGGGGGCAGATACGCAGTATTTT.

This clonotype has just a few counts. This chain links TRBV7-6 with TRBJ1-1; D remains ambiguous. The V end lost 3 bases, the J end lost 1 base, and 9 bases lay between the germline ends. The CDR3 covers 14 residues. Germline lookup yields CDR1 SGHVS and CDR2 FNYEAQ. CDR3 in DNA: TGTGCCAGCAGCTTGCTAGCCACGAACACTGAAGCTTTCTTT. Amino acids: CASSLLATNTEAFF. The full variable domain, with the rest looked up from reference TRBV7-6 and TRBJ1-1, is GAGVSQSPRYKVTKRGQDVALRCDPISGHVSLYWYRQALGQGPEFLTYFNYEAQQDKSGLPNDRFSAERPEGSISTLTIQRTEQRDSAMYRCASSLLATNTEAFFGQGTRLTVV.

In DNA, the CDR3 is TGTGCCAGCAGCCCCCGCGGGGGGGAAACCTACGAGCAGTACTTC. It codes for CASSPRGGETYEQYF. This rearrangement joins TRBV7-3 to TRBJ2-7; 9 bases fit TRBD2. CDR1 and CDR2 (germline): SGHTA, FQGTGA. The V and J ends lost 5 bases and 2 bases, in that order; junction bases with no gene match: 7. The CDR3 sequence is 15 residues long.

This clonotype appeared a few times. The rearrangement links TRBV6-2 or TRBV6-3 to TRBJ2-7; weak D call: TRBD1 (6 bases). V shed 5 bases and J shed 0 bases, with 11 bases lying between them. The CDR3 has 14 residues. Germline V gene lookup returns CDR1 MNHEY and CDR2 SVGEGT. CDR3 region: CASSRDIDSYEQYF. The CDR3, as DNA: TGTGCCAGCAGTCGGGACATAGACTCCTACGAGCAGTACTTC.

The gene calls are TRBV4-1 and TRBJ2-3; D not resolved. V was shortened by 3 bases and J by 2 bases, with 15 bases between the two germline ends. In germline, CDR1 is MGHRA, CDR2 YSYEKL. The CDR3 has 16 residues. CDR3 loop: CASSQADMVSTDTQYF. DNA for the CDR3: TGCGCCAGCAGCCAGGCAGACATGGTCTCCACAGATACGCAGTATTTT.

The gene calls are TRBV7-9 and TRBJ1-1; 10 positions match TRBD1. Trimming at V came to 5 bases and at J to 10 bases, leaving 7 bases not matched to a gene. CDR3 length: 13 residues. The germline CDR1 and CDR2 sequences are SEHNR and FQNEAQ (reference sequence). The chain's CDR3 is CASSQDRGRGAFF. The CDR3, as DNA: TGTGCCAGCAGCCAAGACAGGGGGCGAGGAGCTTTCTTT.

DNA of the CDR3: TGCTCAACGGGGGGGGATTTTAGCTATGGCTACACCTTC. Protein product: CSTGGDFSYGYTF. The genes are TRBV29-1 and TRBJ1-2; D might be TRBD1 (5 bases). Per germline, CDR1 SQVTM and CDR2 ANQGSEA. The CDR3 consists of 13 residues.

CDR3 nucleotide sequence: TGTGCCATTCTACCCGGGACCTATAGTGGGGGTGAGCAGTTCTTC. Protein: CAILPGTYSGGEQFF. This chain uses TRBV10-3 with TRBJ2-1; D could derive from TRBD1 or TRBD2 (5 bases each). This CDR3 spans 15 amino acids. Germline CDR1 is ENHRY and CDR2 is SYGVKD. The V and J ends lost 9 bases and 9 bases respectively, with 24 bases between them.

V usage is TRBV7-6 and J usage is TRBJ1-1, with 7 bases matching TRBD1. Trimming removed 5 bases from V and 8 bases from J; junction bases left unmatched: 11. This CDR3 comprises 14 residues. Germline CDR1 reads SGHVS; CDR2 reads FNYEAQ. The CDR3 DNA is TGTGCCAGCAGCAAAAATACAGGGGTGAACGAAGCTTTCTTT. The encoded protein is CASSKNTGVNEAFF.

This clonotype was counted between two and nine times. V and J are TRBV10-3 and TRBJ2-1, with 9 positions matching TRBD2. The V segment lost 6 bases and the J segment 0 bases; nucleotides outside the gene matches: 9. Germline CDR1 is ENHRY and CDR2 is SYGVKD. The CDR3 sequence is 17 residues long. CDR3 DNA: TGTGCCATCAGCTTGGGGCTAGCGGGGACCTCCTACAATGAGCAGTTCTTC. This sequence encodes CAISLGLAGTSYNEQFF.